This paragraph reports one T cell receptor (beta chain). Its antigen is not known. Time point specified: pre-treatment sample, taken before nivolumab and TIL therapy. Enrollment ran from October 2017 to January 2020. These data belong to a study of TIL therapy for anti-PD-1-resistant metastatic lung cancer. Study results and limitations: This highly selected cohort may not generalize to typical lung cancer patients.

Per germline, CDR1 MDHEN and CDR2 SYDVKM. V shed 6 bases, J shed 2 bases, and the junction held 7 bases outside the gene matches. This CDR3 comprises 14 residues. The immunoSEQ assay was v3. Survey-level samples got 2 million or so read pairs; deep-level samples got roughly 5-6 million. Generated by immunoSEQ multiplex PCR, the TCRdb table keeps only in-frame clones and is missing some. The sample has roughly 60,000 clones, 73% seen once. The sequence was obtained from a person aged 25-85 years with non-small cell lung cancer. The sequencing used blood, collected at baseline. V and J are TRBV28 and TRBJ2-7, with 7 bases aligning to TRBD1. This CDR3 is CASSRSGGPYEQYF. CDR3 sequence (DNA): TGTGCCAGCAGCCGTTCAGGGGGACCCTACGAGCAGTACTTC.